This entry features one T cell receptor beta chain sequence. The antigen is unknown. From germline, CDR1 is LNHDA and CDR2 SQIVND (reference sequence). The CDR3 consists of 13 residues. The ends were cut back, 5 bases at V and 10 bases at J, with 14 bases in the middle. Assay used: immunoSEQ multiplex PCR; TCRdb lists only in-frame clones, some missing. The table shows over 30,000 clones, with more than 60% occurring only once. This sample stems from a study of monozygotic twins with cystic fibrosis. General study findings and limits: Clonality was generally low (median approximately 0.0088), higher in the most severe patients.

This receptor was identified in a girl between 10 and 17 years old with cystic fibrosis. The chain has TRBV19 and TRBJ1-4; D remains unclear. The sequencing input was blood. CDR3 amino acids: CASSAPPFGKLFF. The CDR3 DNA reads as TGTGCCAGTAGTGCCCCTCCCTTTGGAAAACTGTTTTTT.